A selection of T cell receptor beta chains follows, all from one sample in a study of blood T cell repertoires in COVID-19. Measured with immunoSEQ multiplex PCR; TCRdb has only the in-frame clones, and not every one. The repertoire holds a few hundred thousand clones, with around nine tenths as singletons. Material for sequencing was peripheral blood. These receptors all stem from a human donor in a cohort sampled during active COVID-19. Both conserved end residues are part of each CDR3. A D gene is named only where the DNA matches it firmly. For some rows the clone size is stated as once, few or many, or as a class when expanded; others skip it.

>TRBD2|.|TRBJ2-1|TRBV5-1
TGCGCCAGCAGCTTGGCCCCCTTAGGACTAGCGGGGGGGCCAGACAATGAGCAGTTCTTC
CASSLAPLGLAGGPDNEQFF
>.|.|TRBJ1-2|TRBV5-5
TGTGCCAGCAGCTTTGACATATCGAACTATGGCTACACCTTC
CASSFDISNYGYTF
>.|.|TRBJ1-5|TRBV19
TGTGCCAGTATGGACTGGGGGACACCCTTCAATCAGCCCCAGCATTTT
CASMDWGTPFNQPQHF
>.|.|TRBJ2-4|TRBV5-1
TGCGCCAGCCGCCTATCTCCCGCAGAGGGCATTCAGTACTTC
CASRLSPAEGIQYF
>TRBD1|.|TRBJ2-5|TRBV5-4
TGTGCCACCCGGGACAGAGCCTCGGAGACCCAGTACTTC
CATRDRASETQYF
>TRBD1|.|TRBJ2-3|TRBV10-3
TGTGCCATCAGTGAGTCGGCGGGACAGGGCACAGATACGCAGTATTTT
CAISESAGQGTDTQYF
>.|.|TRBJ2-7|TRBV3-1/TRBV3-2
TGTGCCAGCAGCCCACGTACAGGGTACGATGACGAGCAGTACTTC
CASSPRTGYDDEQYF
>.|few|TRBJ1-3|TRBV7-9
TGTGCCAGCACCGTACAGGGTTATGGAAACACCATATATTTT
CASTVQGYGNTIYF
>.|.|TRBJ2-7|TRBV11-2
TGTGCCAGCAGCTTAGATTTTACCGAGACCTACGAGCAGTACTTC
CASSLDFTETYEQYF
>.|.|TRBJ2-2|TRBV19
TGTGCCAGCACAACAGGGCAGAACAGCGGGGAGCTGTTTTTT
CASTTGQNSGELFF
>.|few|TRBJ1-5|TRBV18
TGTGCCAGCTCACTGGAGGAGGATCAGCCCCAGCATTTT
CASSLEEDQPQHF
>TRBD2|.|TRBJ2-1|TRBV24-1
TGTGCCACCAGCCTAGCGGGACGAGCAATGCGGCAGTTCTTC
CATSLAGRAMRQFF
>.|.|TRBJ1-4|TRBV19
TGTGCCAGTAGTATAGCTCGTGCAACTAATGAAAAACTGTTTTTT
CASSIARATNEKLFF
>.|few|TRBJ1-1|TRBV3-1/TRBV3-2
TGTGCCAGCAGCCAAGGAGAGAGCACTGAAGCTTTCTTT
CASSQGESTEAFF
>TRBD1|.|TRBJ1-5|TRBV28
TGTGCCAGCAGTCCGGGACAGGGCTACGTTCAGCCCCAGCATTTT
CASSPGQGYVQPQHF
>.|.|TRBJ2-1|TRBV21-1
TGTGCCAGCAGCCGAGCGGAGGTCAAAGAGAATGAGCAGTTCTTC
CASSRAEVKENEQFF
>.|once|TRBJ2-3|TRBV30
TGTGCCGGTCGTAGAGCAGATACGCAGTATTTT
CAGRRADTQYF
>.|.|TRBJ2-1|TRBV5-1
TGCGCCAGCAGCTTCTCAGCCTACAATGAGCAGTTCTTC
CASSFSAYNEQFF
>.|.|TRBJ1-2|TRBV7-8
TGTGCCAGCAGCTCCAGGGGTAACTCTAACTATGGCTACACCTTC
CASSSRGNSNYGYTF
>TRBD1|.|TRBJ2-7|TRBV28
TGTGCCAGCAGATCGGCGGACAGGGGCTCCTACGAGCAGTACTTC
CASRSADRGSYEQYF
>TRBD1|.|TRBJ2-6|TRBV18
TGTGCCAGCTCCTACGACAGGGTATCAGTGGGGTCTGGGGCCAACGTCCTGACTTTC
CASSYDRVSVGSGANVLTF
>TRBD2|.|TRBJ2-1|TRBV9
TGTGCCAGCAGCGCCACTAGCGGCGATGAGCAGTTCTTC
CASSATSGDEQFF
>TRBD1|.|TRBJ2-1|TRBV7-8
TGTGCCAGCAGCTTAGCACTCCCCGGGACAGCGCCTGGCAATGAGCAGTTCTTC
CASSLALPGTAPGNEQFF
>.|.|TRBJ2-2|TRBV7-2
TGTGCCAGCAGCTTCGGGTCAACTAACACCGGGGAGCTGTTTTTT
CASSFGSTNTGELFF
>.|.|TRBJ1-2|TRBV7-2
TGTGCCAGCAGCCTTGGGGCTTGGAAGTCTAACTATGGCTACACCTTC
CASSLGAWKSNYGYTF
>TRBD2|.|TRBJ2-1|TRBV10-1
TGCGCCAGCAGTATCCAGCGGGAGCATGAGCAGTTCTTC
CASSIQREHEQFF
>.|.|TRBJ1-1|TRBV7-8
TGTGCCAGCAGCCCCGCTGACTTTACGGACACTGAAGCTTTCTTT
CASSPADFTDTEAFF
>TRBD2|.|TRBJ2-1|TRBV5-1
TGCGCCAGCCGGGGGCTAGCGGGGGACAATGAGCAGTTCTTC
CASRGLAGDNEQFF
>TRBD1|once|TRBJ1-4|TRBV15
TGTGCCACCAGCAGAACCCGCGGGACAGCGATTAATGAAAAACTGTTTTTT
CATSRTRGTAINEKLFF
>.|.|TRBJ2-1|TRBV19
TGTGCCAGTAGTTCCCGCGCAAATTACAATGAGCAGTTCTTC
CASSSRANYNEQFF
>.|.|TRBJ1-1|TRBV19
TGTGCCAGTAGGGCGAGGGACATGAACACTGAAGCTTTCTTT
CASRARDMNTEAFF
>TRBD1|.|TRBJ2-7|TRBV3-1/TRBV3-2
TGTGCCAGCAGCCAAGATCAGACAGGGAGAGAGCAGTACTTC
CASSQDQTGREQYF
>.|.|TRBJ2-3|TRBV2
TGTGCCAGCAGACCCGGGACATCTAGCACAGATACGCAGTATTTT
CASRPGTSSTDTQYF
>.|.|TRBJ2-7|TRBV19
TGTGCCAGTAGTACAGGTGCGGGTAATTCCTACGAGCAGTACTTC
CASSTGAGNSYEQYF
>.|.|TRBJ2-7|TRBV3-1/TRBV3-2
TGTGCCAGCAGCCCCACCCCCTCTCGAGCGGGGGACAGCTACGAGCAGTACTTC
CASSPTPSRAGDSYEQYF
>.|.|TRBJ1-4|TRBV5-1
TGCGCCAGCAGCATATCTGGCCCACGGGGAGGAACTAATGAAAAACTGTTTTTT
CASSISGPRGGTNEKLFF
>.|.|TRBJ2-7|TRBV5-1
TGCGCCAGCAGCTGGGGGACTGCAACCTACGAGCAGTACTTC
CASSWGTATYEQYF
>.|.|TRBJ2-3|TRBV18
TGTGCCAGCTCACCACGGACAACGGGGGGCACAGATACGCAGTATTTT
CASSPRTTGGTDTQYF
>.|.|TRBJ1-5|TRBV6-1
TGTGCCAGCAGTGAGGCTCGCGGGGGCAATCAGCCCCAGCATTTT
CASSEARGGNQPQHF
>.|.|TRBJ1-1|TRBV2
TGTGCCAGCAGTGAAGGTTGGGGGGTTGTGAACACTGAAGCTTTCTTT
CASSEGWGVVNTEAFF